Listed here is a single T cell receptor beta chain. Original analysis: Counts of nucleated cells, estimated from reference gene primer amplification, were obtained. The method was immunoSEQ multiplex PCR; TCRdb's version includes in-frame clones alone and lacks a portion of them. For V, J and clone size, that table is used; D and trimming come from the DNA. The profile shows 250,000 to 300,000 clones, roughly 90% of them singletons. The data originate from a study of blood T cell repertoires in COVID-19. Trimming cost V 3 bases and J 11 bases, with 10 bases left between them. The CDR3 is 11 amino acids. Donors were grouped by their self-reported clinical history. Recovered status in Cohort 3 required two negative PCRs, clearance, or symptom resolution.

The source is a woman in her sixties who had recovered from COVID-19. This chain connects TRBV12-3 or TRBV12-4 to TRBJ1-1; D unclear. The source material was PBMCs or T cells enriched from blood (not recorded which). The CDR3 bases are TGTGCCAGCAGTTTCGGGGTGAGGGCTTTCTTT. Residues: CASSFGVRAFF.